Each of the 22 T cell receptor beta chains below was sequenced from the same sample in a study of T cell changes during pregnancy in multiple sclerosis. Profiled with immunoSEQ multiplex PCR; TCRdb holds only in-frame clones, not every one. In the table there are 28,000 or so clones, around 88% of which are singletons. Sequences were derived from CD4+ T cells from peripheral blood mononuclear cells, sampled in the first trimester of pregnancy. All receptors come from a female donor in good health, enrolled as a control in a pregnancy study.

This sequence joins TRBV19 and TRBJ1-2; 9 bases match TRBD1. Germline values: CDR1 LNHDA, CDR2 SQIVND (reference sequence). J lost 7 bases, V lost 5 bases, and 5 bases had no gene match. CDR3 length: 13 amino acids. CDR3 sequence: CASSDRGEVGYTF. CDR3 nucleotide sequence: TGTGCCAGTAGTGACAGGGGGGAGGTTGGCTACACCTTC.

The CDR3 reads CASSVVSNRGDTQYF. CDR3 nucleotides: TGTGCCAGCAGCGTAGTAAGCAACCGAGGGGATACGCAGTATTTT. The genes are TRBV9 and TRBJ2-3; TRBD2 is a possible D gene (5 bases). Deletions cut 0 bases from V and 6 bases from J, with 14 bases between. Germline CDR1 and CDR2: SGDLS and YYNGEE. The CDR3 has 15 residues.

The J gene is TRBJ2-2, the V gene TRBV5-1; 10 positions agree with TRBD2. Per germline, CDR1 SGHRS and CDR2 YFSETQ. V shed 0 bases and J 2 bases; nucleotides not matched to a gene: 4. The CDR3 is 17 amino acids. The CDR3 sequence is CASSLGVAGGNTGELFF. For the CDR3, the DNA is TGCGCCAGCAGCTTGGGAGTAGCGGGGGGAAACACCGGGGAGCTGTTTTTT.

The chain links TRBV11-3 to TRBJ1-1; the match to TRBD1 covers 7 bases. The ends lost 4 bases at V and 2 bases at J; junction bases unmatched: 4. This CDR3 is 14 amino acids long. The germline CDR1 and CDR2 sequences are SGHNT and YENEEA. CDR3 sequence reads: CASSYSGGNTEAFF. DNA for the CDR3: TGTGCCAGCAGCTACTCAGGGGGAAACACTGAAGCTTTCTTT.

The V and J genes are TRBV7-9 and TRBJ2-5; a weak D match, TRBD1 (6 bases). V dropped 3 bases and J dropped 3 bases, with 11 bases sitting between them. CDR1 is SEHNR, CDR2 FQNEAQ, per germline (reference sequence). The CDR3 has 14 residues. The CDR3: CASSFRTVEETQYF. The CDR3 region has the DNA TGTGCCAGCAGCTTTCGGACAGTCGAAGAGACCCAGTACTTC.

In its sample, this clone was seen once. DNA of the CDR3: TGTGCCAGTAGTAGGGGGGGGCTCAATGGGGACATTCAGTACTTC. Translation gives CASSRGGLNGDIQYF. The V gene is TRBV19, the J gene TRBJ2-4, with D tentatively TRBD2 (7 bases). Germline CDR1 LNHDA, CDR2 SQIVND (reference sequence). The CDR3 covers 15 residues. The V end lost 4 bases, the J end lost 8 bases, and 18 bases lay between the germline ends.

This clone appeared a single time. Here the CDR3 reads CASKKLGQGTYSNQPQHF. CDR3 bases: TGTGCCAGTAAGAAGTTGGGACAGGGAACTTATAGCAATCAGCCCCAGCATTTT. V usage is TRBV19 and J usage is TRBJ1-5; 9 nucleotides align to TRBD1. CDR1 is LNHDA and CDR2 is SQIVND in the germline V gene (reference sequence). The CDR3 spans 18 residues. The trim removed 7 bases at V and 0 bases at J, leaving 13 bases unmatched.

The rearrangement uses TRBV6-6 and TRBJ1-6, with TRBD1 matching 8 bases. CDR3 length: 15 amino acids. Germline trimming cut 2 bases from V and 9 bases from J; bases unmatched to any gene: 6. Germline-derived CDR1 and CDR2 are MNHNY and SVGAGI (reference sequence). The CDR3 loop reads CASSYGQGTRSPLHF. The CDR3 DNA is TGTGCCAGCAGTTACGGACAGGGAACGCGTTCACCCCTCCACTTT.

The gene calls are TRBV10-3 and TRBJ1-5, with D unresolved. Trimming removed 0 bases at V and 0 bases at J, with 6 bases between. Germline V gene data show CDR1 as ENHRY and CDR2 as SYGVKD. This CDR3 contains 15 residues. CDR3 sequence: CAISESGSSNQPQHF. The CDR3 bases are TGTGCCATCAGTGAGTCCGGTTCTAGCAATCAGCCCCAGCATTTT.

The chain couples TRBV20-1 to TRBJ1-2, with D uncertain. V was clipped by 6 bases and J by 1 base, with 3 bases between them. The CDR3 is 10 residues long. Germline CDR1 and CDR2: DFQATT and SNEGSKA (reference sequence). This CDR3 is CSALNYGYTF. The CDR3 DNA reads TGCAGTGCCCTTAACTATGGCTACACCTTC.

J is TRBJ2-1 and V is TRBV7-3; no clear D. The CDR3 totals 15 residues. Trimming took off 2 bases at V and 4 bases at J, with 12 bases between the two ends. Germline CDR1 and CDR2: SGHTA and FQGTGA. In DNA form, the CDR3 reads TGTGCCAGCAGCTTAGAATCTATGTCTTACAATGAGCAGTTCTTC. This translates into CASSLESMSYNEQFF.

The rearrangement links TRBV7-2 to TRBJ2-7, with 8 bases that match TRBD2. Germline V gene sequence: CDR1 SGHTA, CDR2 FQGNSA. V gave up 0 bases and J gave up 4 bases; unmatched junction bases: 5. The CDR3 is 15 amino acids. The CDR3 DNA sequence: TGTGCCAGCAGCTTAGCTAGCGGGGATTCGTACGAGCAGTACTTC. Translation: CASSLASGDSYEQYF.

The chain carries TRBV10-3 and TRBJ1-1; TRBD1 might be the D (6 bases). The V gene's germline CDR1 is ENHRY and CDR2 SYGVKD. This CDR3 region has 16 residues. The V and J ends lost 4 bases and 1 base respectively, with 16 bases between them. In DNA, the CDR3 is TGTGCCATCAGTGCGGCAATAGGACAGACGAACACTGAAGCTTTCTTT. Translated, it gives CAISAAIGQTNTEAFF.

V and J are TRBV29-1 and TRBJ1-4; TRBD1 aligns across 7 bases. The trim removed 7 bases at V and 4 bases at J, leaving 6 bases unmatched. The CDR3 covers 13 residues. Germline CDR1 reads SQVTM; CDR2 reads ANQGSEA. The CDR3 DNA reads as TGCAGCGGCGGGACAGCGAATAATGAAAAACTGTTTTTT. This encodes CSGGTANNEKLFF.

V is TRBV28 and J is TRBJ2-7; 12 nucleotides match TRBD2. The germline V gene encodes CDR1 MDHEN and CDR2 SYDVKM. V lost 5 bases, J lost 3 bases, and 8 bases stayed unmatched. The CDR3 totals 16 residues. The CDR3 coding sequence is TGTGCCAGCAGTATACGCCGACTAGCGGGGGACTACGAGCAGTACTTC. Translated: CASSIRRLAGDYEQYF.

Notes on this clone: In the same sample, other DNA sequences code for this CDR3. CDR3 residues: CASSEGTGYTPLHF. CDR3 DNA: TGTGCCAGCAGTGAAGGGACAGGGTACACACCCCTCCACTTT. The genes are TRBV6-1 and TRBJ1-6, with 8 nucleotides matching TRBD1. Germline V gene data show CDR1 as MNHNS and CDR2 as SASEGT. There are 14 residues in the CDR3. V shed 1 base and J 11 bases; nucleotides not matched to a gene: 4.

The CDR3 loop is CASSFGLAGFYNEQFF. CDR3 in DNA: TGTGCCAGCAGCTTCGGTCTAGCGGGGTTCTACAATGAGCAGTTCTTC. The chain couples TRBV7-8 to TRBJ2-1, with 9 bases fitting TRBD2. This CDR3 is 16 amino acids long. Germline trimming cut 3 bases from V and 3 bases from J; bases unmatched to any gene: 6. Germline-derived CDR1 and CDR2 are SGHVS and FQNEAQ.

The V and J genes are TRBV6-5 and TRBJ1-2; 8 nucleotides match TRBD1. The CDR3 is 14 amino acids. CDR1 is MNHEY and CDR2 is SVGAGI in the germline V gene. V dropped 5 bases and J dropped 4; count of bases not matched to a gene: 6. The CDR3 here is CASSQDRAPYGYTF. In DNA form, the CDR3 reads TGTGCCAGCAGTCAGGACAGGGCCCCCTATGGCTACACCTTC.

The CDR3 region is CASSPMTGRPVAFF. In DNA, the CDR3 is TGTGCCAGCAGCCCCATGACAGGGAGGCCGGTGGCTTTCTTT. The rearrangement links TRBV7-6 to TRBJ1-1; 7 nucleotides align to TRBD1. In germline, CDR1 is SGHVS, CDR2 FNYEAQ. After removal of 5 bases from V and 11 bases from J, the junction contained 14 bases not matched to a gene. The CDR3 has 14 residues.

This sequence joins TRBV6-1 and TRBJ1-5; 10 bases match TRBD1. Germline lookup yields CDR1 MNHNS and CDR2 SASEGT. The CDR3 extends over 15 amino acids. V shed 5 bases, J shed 4 bases, and the junction held 5 bases outside the gene matches. The CDR3 region is CASSQTGGLNQPQHF. The DNA for the CDR3 is TGTGCCAGCAGTCAGACAGGGGGCCTTAATCAGCCCCAGCATTTT.

The chain's CDR3 is CAWSPGTLGYTF. CDR3 DNA sequence: TGTGCCTGGAGCCCCGGGACACTTGGCTACACCTTC. The chain has TRBV30 and TRBJ1-2; D may be TRBD1 (6 bases). The CDR3 has 12 residues. Germline CDR1 is GTSNPN and CDR2 is SVGIG (reference sequence). V was cut by 3 bases and J by 7 bases, with 12 bases left in between.

The rearrangement joins TRBV30 to TRBJ1-1, with 11 bases fitting TRBD1. Germline V gene lookup returns CDR1 GTSNPN and CDR2 SVGIG (reference sequence). J lost 4 bases, V lost 0 bases, and 4 bases had no gene match. There are 15 residues in the CDR3. CDR3 amino acids: CAWSVFGQGATEAFF. CDR3 sequence (DNA): TGTGCCTGGAGTGTGTTCGGACAGGGGGCCACTGAAGCTTTCTTT. Full variable domain (rest looked up from reference TRBV30 and TRBJ1-1): SQTIHQWPATLVQPVGSPLSLECTVEGTSNPNLYWYRQAAGRGLQLLFYSVGIGQISSEVPQNLSASRPQDRQFILSSKKLLLSDSGFYLCAWSVFGQGATEAFFGQGTRLTVV.